What follows are 12 T cell receptor beta chains derived from one specimen sequenced in a study of blood T cell repertoires in COVID-19. Only in-frame clones appear in the TCRdb table, and some are missing; sequencing was by immunoSEQ multiplex PCR. The sample has about 250,000 clones, 70% to 85% seen once. The sequencing sample was made of peripheral blood. The receptors come from an elderly man with acute or convalescent COVID-19.

This clone occurred once. CDR3 in amino acids: CASSERWEGVRGQFF. For the CDR3, the DNA is TGTGCCAGCAGTGAGAGGTGGGAGGGCGTACGCGGCCAGTTCTTC. The chain employs TRBV11-2 and TRBJ2-1, with TRBD2 matching over 7 bases. The V and J ends lost 6 bases and 13 bases, in that order; junction bases with no gene match: 18. The CDR3 sequence is 15 residues long. Germline CDR1 SGHAT, CDR2 FQNNGV. Full variable domain (remainder filled in from reference TRBV11-2 and TRBJ2-1): EAGVAQSPRYKIIEKRQSVAFWCNPISGHATLYWYQQILGQGPKLLIQFQNNGVVDDSQLPKDRFSAERLKGVDSTLKIQPAKLEDSAVYLCASSERWEGVRGQFFGPGTRLTVL.

The chain joins TRBV7-2 to TRBJ2-1, with 8 bases aligning to TRBD2. The germline CDR1 and CDR2 sequences are SGHTA and FQGNSA. CDR3 size: 15 residues. The junction had 2 bases not matched to a gene; V was cut back by 4 bases and J by 0 bases. CDR3 DNA sequence: TGTGCCAGCAGCTGGACTAGCCGCTCCTACAATGAGCAGTTCTTC. It specifies CASSWTSRSYNEQFF.

The chain uses TRBV7-2 and TRBJ2-7; TRBD1 aligns across 11 bases. Per the germline V gene, CDR1 is SGHTA and CDR2 is FQGNSA. V was clipped by 4 bases and J by 2 bases; unmatched bases: 10. The CDR3 covers 17 residues. The CDR3 DNA sequence: TGTGCCAGCAGCTCAGGACATGGGGGACAGGGGGCCTACGAGCAGTACTTC. Residues: CASSSGHGGQGAYEQYF.

The rearrangement links TRBV4-2 to TRBJ2-3; maybe TRBD2 (6 bases). The CDR3 is made up of 16 amino acids. Looked up from germline, CDR1 is LGHNA and CDR2 is YNFKEQ. V was trimmed by 1 base and J by 3 bases, leaving 14 bases between them. The CDR3 region is CASSQGRAGSTDTQYF. The CDR3 DNA reads TGTGCCAGCAGCCAAGGGAGGGCGGGGAGTACAGATACGCAGTATTTT.

The V and J genes are TRBV7-2 and TRBJ2-1, with a tentative D call TRBD2 (6 bases). Trimming pared 8 bases from V and 2 bases from J, leaving 10 bases between. Germline loops: CDR1 SGHTA, CDR2 FQGNSA. This CDR3 comprises 13 residues. The CDR3 region is CASGLNPYNEQFF. In DNA form, the CDR3 reads TGTGCCAGCGGACTAAACCCCTACAATGAGCAGTTCTTC.

CDR3 protein: CASSWSRQRTYEQYF. CDR3 coding DNA: TGTGCCAGCAGCTGGAGTAGGCAACGTACCTACGAGCAGTACTTC. The chain couples TRBV7-2 to TRBJ2-7; D is ambiguous. CDR3 length: 15 residues. V lost 4 bases and J 2 bases, leaving 15 bases between the germline ends. CDR1 and CDR2 (germline): SGHTA, FQGNSA. Based on the CDR3 plus reference TRBV7-2 and TRBJ2-7, the full variable domain is GAGVSQSPSNKVTEKGKDVELRCDPISGHTALYWYRQSLGQGLEFLIYFQGNSAPDKSGLPSDRFSAERTGGSVSTLTIQRTQQEDSAVYLCASSWSRQRTYEQYFGPGTRLTVT.

This clone was picked up one time. The CDR3 here is CASKPDRSANYGYTF. CDR3 sequence (DNA): TGTGCCAGCAAACCCGACAGGTCAGCTAACTATGGCTACACCTTC. The rearrangement uses TRBV6-5 and TRBJ1-2; D is perhaps TRBD1 (6 bases). CDR3 length: 15 residues. The germline gives CDR1 MNHEY, CDR2 SVGAGI. The V end was cut by 7 bases, the J end by 0 bases, with 15 bases between.

V and J are TRBV19 and TRBJ2-2; possibly TRBD2 for D (6 bases). Trimming took off 8 bases at V and 5 bases at J, with 12 bases between the two ends. The CDR3 is made up of 13 amino acids. In germline, CDR1 is LNHDA, CDR2 SQIVND (reference sequence). The CDR3 region has the DNA TGTGCCAGTCGCCCTGGGGGGACCGGGGAGCTGTTTTTT. This translates into CASRPGGTGELFF.

As regards this clone: Other DNA sequences in the same sample also yield this CDR3. V usage is TRBV7-3 and J usage is TRBJ2-2; D possibly corresponds to TRBD2 (6 bases). Trimming stripped 5 bases from V and 0 bases from J, with 10 bases between. Per germline, CDR1 SGHTA and CDR2 FQGTGA. This CDR3 has 15 amino acids. CDR3 in amino acids: CASSRSGSNTGELFF. In nucleotides, the CDR3 is TGTGCCAGCAGCCGTAGCGGCTCGAACACCGGGGAGCTGTTTTTT.

This chain joins TRBV4-2 and TRBJ1-1; D is unclear. The germline V gene has CDR1 LGHNA and CDR2 YNFKEQ. Trimming cost V 0 bases and J 1 base, with 12 bases left between them. The CDR3 sequence is 16 residues long. The chain's CDR3 is CASSQERRRRNTEAFF. The CDR3 DNA follows: TGTGCCAGCAGCCAAGAAAGGCGCAGGCGGAACACTGAAGCTTTCTTT.

The rearrangement joins TRBV5-5 to TRBJ2-5, with 7 bases identical to TRBD2. V shed 1 base, J shed 5 bases, and the junction held 8 bases outside the gene matches. The CDR3 spans 15 residues. From germline, CDR1 is SGHKS and CDR2 YYEKEE (reference sequence). The CDR3 loop reads CASSLTLGREETQYF. The CDR3 DNA sequence: TGTGCCAGCAGCTTGACCTTGGGGAGGGAGGAGACCCAGTACTTC.

The rearrangement joins TRBV29-1 to TRBJ1-2, with TRBD1 matching over 7 bases. There are 15 residues in the CDR3. V shed 0 bases and J 2 bases; nucleotides not matched to a gene: 6. Germline V gene data show CDR1 as SQVTM and CDR2 as ANQGSEA. The CDR3 nucleotides read TGCAGCGTTGAAGATAAAGGACAGGAGAACTATGGCTACACCTTC. Encoded protein: CSVEDKGQENYGYTF.